Presented here are 23 T cell receptor beta chains from one specimen sequenced in a study of sequential checkpoint blockade in melanoma (dated by TCRdb to about 2019). The treatment or condition label on this specimen signifies: randomized to nivolumab then ipilimumab (arm A) or the reverse (arm B). The library was generated by the immunoSEQ multiplex PCR assay. TCRdb took this table from immuneACCESS and kept in-frame rearrangements with V and J called. Such tables lack part of the clones; where checked against another copy, unresolved V genes explain under half of the gap, and the rest is unexplained. The sample table records approximately 11,000 clones; roughly 81% of these occur just once. The top ten hold 10% of the sample. The specimen comprised CD8+ T cells sorted from blood (inferred from file names), sampled from a patient given nivolumab and ipilimumab in sequence. The receptors shown here come from a human donor with melanoma.

This chain joins TRBV27 and TRBJ2-5, with 9 bases that match TRBD1. The J call is uncertain, as TRBJ2-7 better fits the DNA end. The CDR3 spans 14 residues. Germline-derived CDR1 and CDR2 are MNHEY and SMNVEV (reference sequence). The DNA for the CDR3 is TGTGCCAGCAGTTCCGGGACAGGGTCTCACGAGCAGTACTTC. Its translation: CASSSGTGSHEQYF.

This clone is termed medium-sized. V and J are TRBV7-9 and TRBJ2-1; TRBD2 agrees at 14 bases. Germline V CDR1 and CDR2: SEHNR, FQNEAQ (reference sequence). CDR3 length equals 19 residues. The J segment lost 4 bases and the V segment lost 5 bases, leaving 13 bases of the junction unmatched. For the CDR3, the DNA is TGTGCCAGCAGCCCCCCGCCCGGGACTAGCGGGAGTAGGTACAATGAGCAGTTCTTC. Translating it yields CASSPPPGTSGSRYNEQFF.

The chain has TRBV7-9 and TRBJ2-1, with 7 bases matching TRBD2. J lost 1 base, V lost 4 bases, and 10 bases had no gene match. Germline CDR1 is SEHNR and CDR2 is FQNEAQ (reference sequence). The CDR3 has 17 amino acids. The CDR3 reads CASSSRGPGGSYNEQFF. CDR3 nucleotides: TGTGCCAGCAGCTCACGAGGACCCGGGGGGTCCTACAATGAGCAGTTCTTC.

The chain has TRBV7-6 and TRBJ2-2, with D possibly being TRBD1 (6 bases). This CDR3 is built from 15 residues. The germline gives CDR1 SGHVS, CDR2 FNYEAQ. V dropped 1 base and J dropped 4 bases, with 10 bases sitting between them. The CDR3 reads CASSLVQGLTGELFF. Written as DNA, the CDR3 is TGTGCCAGCAGCTTAGTACAGGGTCTCACCGGGGAGCTGTTTTTT.

Remarks on this clone: The same CDR3 also results from other DNA sequences found in this sample. J is TRBJ2-3 and V is TRBV19, with 12 bases identical to TRBD2. With 3 bases clipped from V and 6 bases from J, the junction kept 4 bases outside the gene matches. The CDR3 length is 15 residues. CDR1 is LNHDA, CDR2 SQIVND, per germline (reference sequence). The CDR3 sequence is CASSMTSGSLDTQYF. Here the CDR3 DNA reads TGTGCCAGTAGTATGACTAGCGGGAGTTTGGATACGCAGTATTTT.

In this sample, this clone turned up once. The J gene is TRBJ2-5, the V gene TRBV30; D gene ambiguous. The end of the DNA fits TRBJ2-7 better, so the J call may be wrong. Germline V gives CDR1 GTSNPN, CDR2 SVGIG (reference sequence). This CDR3 has 12 amino acids. The CDR3 sequence: CAWTGSSYEQYF. The CDR3 DNA is TGTGCCTGGACAGGAAGCTCCTACGAGCAGTACTTC.

In its sample, this clone was seen a few times. The CDR3 region is CASRPGPTQGETQYF. Here the CDR3 DNA reads TGCGCCAGCAGACCCGGGCCCACCCAGGGGGAGACCCAGTACTTC. The rearrangement links TRBV4-1 to TRBJ2-5, with D perhaps matching TRBD1 (6 bases). Germline V gives CDR1 MGHRA, CDR2 YSYEKL. This CDR3 region has 15 residues. The V gene lost 6 bases and the J gene lost 5 bases, with 19 bases spanning the gap.

The rearrangement links TRBV9 to TRBJ2-1; tentative D call: TRBD2 (6 bases). This CDR3 spans 16 amino acids. Trimming removed 0 bases from V and 4 bases from J, with 14 bases in between. CDR1 is SGDLS and CDR2 is YYNGEE in the germline V gene. The CDR3: CASSVGGGSTYNEQFF. CDR3 nucleotide sequence: TGTGCCAGCAGCGTAGGGGGAGGTTCGACTTACAATGAGCAGTTCTTC.

This chain connects TRBV19 to TRBJ2-3, with 12 nucleotides matching TRBD2. After removal of 3 bases from V and 6 bases from J, the junction contained 4 bases not matched to a gene. Germline CDR1 reads LNHDA; CDR2 reads SQIVND (reference sequence). The CDR3 is 15 residues long. Here the CDR3 reads CASSMTSGSGDTQYF. CDR3 in DNA: TGTGCCAGTAGTATGACTAGCGGGAGCGGTGATACGCAGTATTTT.

The rearrangement uses TRBV6-6 and TRBJ2-3; 7 nucleotides match TRBD2. The CDR3 has 14 amino acids. Trimming cost V 6 bases and J 6 bases; bases outside gene matches: 9. Germline CDR1 and CDR2: MNHNY and SVGAGI (reference sequence). CDR3 loop: CASSPTGGRDTQYF. CDR3 sequence (DNA): TGTGCCAGCAGCCCTACGGGGGGACGGGATACGCAGTATTTT.

The rearrangement links TRBV7-2 to TRBJ1-1, with D possibly being TRBD1 (6 bases). The CDR3 covers 16 residues. V lost 5 bases, J lost 0 bases, and 16 bases lay in between. Germline-derived CDR1 and CDR2 are SGHTA and FQGNSA. The CDR3 spells CASSRGLGALNTEAFF. DNA for the CDR3: TGTGCCAGCAGCAGAGGCTTGGGGGCACTGAACACTGAAGCTTTCTTT.

The chain has TRBV13 and TRBJ2-2; 7 nucleotides agree with TRBD2. The CDR3 runs 15 residues. V gave up 2 bases and J gave up 5 bases; unmatched junction bases: 5. The V gene's germline CDR1 is PRHDT and CDR2 FYEKMQ (reference sequence). CDR3 in DNA: TGTGCCAGCAGCTTATCGGGGAGGGGAACCGGGGAGCTGTTTTTT. Translation gives CASSLSGRGTGELFF.

A few counts support this clone. This sequence joins TRBV19 and TRBJ1-3; 9 nucleotides align to TRBD1. The CDR3 is 15 amino acids. V gave up 5 bases and J gave up 5 bases; unmatched junction bases: 7. Germline V gene lookup returns CDR1 LNHDA and CDR2 SQIVND (reference sequence). The CDR3 loop is CASSATGGPRNTIYF. The CDR3, as DNA: TGTGCCAGTAGTGCGACAGGGGGTCCGCGAAACACCATATATTTT.

The rearrangement uses TRBV4-2 and TRBJ2-7; a weak D match, TRBD2 (6 bases). The CDR3 has 16 amino acids. The V gene's germline CDR1 is LGHNA and CDR2 YNFKEQ. V was clipped by 3 bases and J by 0 bases, with 15 bases between them. CDR3 sequence (DNA): TGTGCCAGCAGCCAGAGAGCGGGCCTGTCCTCCTACGAGCAGTACTTC. Its translation: CASSQRAGLSSYEQYF.

The J gene is TRBJ2-1, the V gene TRBV27; TRBD2 aligns across 12 bases. J gave up 9 bases and V 6 bases, and 6 bases lay outside the gene matches. The CDR3 consists of 14 residues. Germline V lookup: CDR1 MNHEY, CDR2 SMNVEV (reference sequence). DNA for the CDR3: TGTGCCAGCAGGACTAGCGGGAGAATCGGTGAGCAGTTCTTC. Protein sequence: CASRTSGRIGEQFF.

This clone was observed a single time. The chain joins TRBV30 to TRBJ1-2; no definite D call. V was pared by 0 bases and J by 3 bases, with 14 bases between. Germline V gene data show CDR1 as GTSNPN and CDR2 as SVGIG (reference sequence). The CDR3 loop spans 15 amino acids. CDR3 amino acids: CAWSVHAGIDYGYTF. The DNA of the CDR3 is TGTGCCTGGAGTGTACACGCGGGCATTGACTATGGCTACACCTTC.

The chain links TRBV28 to TRBJ2-7, with D possibly being TRBD1 (6 bases). The CDR3 totals 13 residues. Trimming took off 4 bases at V and 3 bases at J, with 10 bases between the two ends. The germline V gene encodes CDR1 MDHEN and CDR2 SYDVKM. CDR3: CASSSLQGYEQYF. Written as DNA, the CDR3 is TGTGCCAGCAGTTCTCTACAGGGCTACGAGCAGTACTTC.

The chain links TRBV2 to TRBJ2-3, with D possibly being TRBD2 (6 bases). Looked up from germline, CDR1 is SNHLY and CDR2 is FYNNEI. CDR3 size: 15 residues. Trimming pared 11 bases from V and 3 bases from J, leaving 21 bases between. This CDR3 is CACLPGLLETDTQYF. CDR3 nucleotide sequence: TGTGCCTGTCTCCCGGGACTTTTAGAGACAGATACGCAGTATTTT. The complete variable domain, with remaining parts taken from reference TRBV2 and TRBJ2-3, reads EPEVTQTPSHQVTQMGQEVILRCVPISNHLYFYWYRQILGQKVEFLVSFYNNEISEKSEIFDDQFSVERPDGSNFTLKIRSTKLEDSAMYFCACLPGLLETDTQYFGPGTRLTVL.

This clone was seen a single time. CDR3 nucleotide sequence: TGTGCCAGCAGCCCCCCGGGGTACACTGAAGCTTTCTTT. The encoded protein is CASSPPGYTEAFF. The J gene is TRBJ1-1, the V gene TRBV7-9; no clear D gene. Trimming stripped 5 bases from V and 3 bases from J, with 10 bases between. This CDR3 is built from 13 residues. Germline CDR1 and CDR2: SEHNR and FQNEAQ (reference sequence).

The table lists this clone with a few counts. This chain links TRBV18 with TRBJ2-7; possibly TRBD1 for D (6 bases). Germline-derived CDR1 and CDR2 are KGHSH and LQKENI. V lost 2 bases, J lost 3 bases, and 11 bases lay in between. This CDR3 is 14 amino acids long. In nucleotides, the CDR3 is TGTGCCAGCTCACCAGTTGAAGGGGGCTACGAGCAGTACTTC. This codes for CASSPVEGGYEQYF.

CDR3 DNA sequence: TGTGCCAGCAGCTTATCGTGGCGGACAGGGGGCAGCACAGATACGCAGTATTTT. Translating it yields CASSLSWRTGGSTDTQYF. This chain joins TRBV11-2 and TRBJ2-3, with 11 bases aligning to TRBD1. Trimming took 2 bases from V and 0 from J; bases not matched to a gene: 7. The CDR3 spans 18 residues. CDR1 is SGHAT, CDR2 FQNNGV, per germline.

The CDR3 bases are TGCGCCAGCAGCCAGGGACTAGCGGACCATAACCCGCAGTATTTT. Encoded protein: CASSQGLADHNPQYF. The V gene is TRBV4-1, the J gene TRBJ2-3; 11 bases align to TRBD2. After removal of 3 bases from V and 10 bases from J, the junction contained 9 bases not matched to a gene. Germline CDR1 is MGHRA and CDR2 is YSYEKL. There are 15 residues in the CDR3.

The V gene is TRBV4-1, the J gene TRBJ2-1, with D unresolved. V shed 1 base and J shed 0 bases, with 7 bases lying between them. The germline CDR1 and CDR2 sequences are MGHRA and YSYEKL. CDR3 length: 15 amino acids. The CDR3 DNA reads as TGCGCCAGCAGCCAAGTAAAGAGCTCCTACAATGAGCAGTTCTTC. As protein: CASSQVKSSYNEQFF.